These 2 T cell receptor beta chains came from one sample sequenced in a study of blood T cell repertoires in COVID-19. Profiling relied on immunoSEQ multiplex PCR, and the TCRdb table lists in-frame clones only, not all of them. The sample has 88,000 or so clones, less than 90% seen once; the top ten hold 3.5% to 4%. The specimen was peripheral blood. These TCRs come from a man aged 55 to 70 with acute or convalescent COVID-19.

The chain combines TRBV6-4 with TRBJ2-2; D not certain. This CDR3 is 13 amino acids long. The ends were cut back, 4 bases at V and 1 base at J, with 4 bases in the middle. CDR1 and CDR2 (germline): MRHNA, SNTAGT. CDR3 loop: CASSAQNTGELFF. The CDR3 DNA follows: TGTGCCAGCAGTGCCCAGAACACCGGGGAGCTGTTTTTT.

The chain joins TRBV15 to TRBJ2-4; 10 bases agree with TRBD1. The CDR3 length is 14 residues. Per germline, CDR1 LNHNV and CDR2 YYDKDF (reference sequence). Losses at the gene ends were 1 base for V and 7 bases for J; bases not matched to a gene: 1. The CDR3 sequence is CATSRVGQGNIQYF. The CDR3 DNA follows: TGTGCCACCAGCAGAGTGGGACAGGGGAACATTCAGTACTTC.